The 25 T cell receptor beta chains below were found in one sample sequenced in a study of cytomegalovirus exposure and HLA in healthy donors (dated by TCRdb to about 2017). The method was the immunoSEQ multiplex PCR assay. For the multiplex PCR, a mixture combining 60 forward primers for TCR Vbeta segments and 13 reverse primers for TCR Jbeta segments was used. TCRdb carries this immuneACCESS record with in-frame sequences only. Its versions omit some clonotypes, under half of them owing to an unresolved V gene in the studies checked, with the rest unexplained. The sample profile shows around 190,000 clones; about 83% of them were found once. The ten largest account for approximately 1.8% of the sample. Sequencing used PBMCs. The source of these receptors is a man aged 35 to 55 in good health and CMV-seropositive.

The CDR3 loop reads CASSPRTSGSGELFF. The CDR3 bases are TGTGCCAGCAGCCCCCGGACTAGCGGTTCCGGGGAGCTGTTTTTT. The chain couples TRBV11-3 to TRBJ2-2; 10 nucleotides line up with TRBD2. The germline gives CDR1 SGHNT, CDR2 YENEEA. CDR3 length: 15 residues. V dropped 5 bases and J dropped 6; count of bases not matched to a gene: 6.

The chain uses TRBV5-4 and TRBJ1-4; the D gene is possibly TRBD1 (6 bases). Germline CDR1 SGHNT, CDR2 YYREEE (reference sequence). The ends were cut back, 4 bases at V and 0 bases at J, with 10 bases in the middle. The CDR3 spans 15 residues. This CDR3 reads CASSTGNPTNEKLFF. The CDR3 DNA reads TGTGCCAGCAGCACAGGGAATCCAACTAATGAAAAACTGTTTTTT.

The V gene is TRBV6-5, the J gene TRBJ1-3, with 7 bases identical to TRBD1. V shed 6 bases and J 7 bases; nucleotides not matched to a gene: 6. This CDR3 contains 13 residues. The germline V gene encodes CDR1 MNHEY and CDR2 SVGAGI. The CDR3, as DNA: TGTGCCAGCAGCGACAGGGCCTCCAACACCATATATTTT. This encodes CASSDRASNTIYF.

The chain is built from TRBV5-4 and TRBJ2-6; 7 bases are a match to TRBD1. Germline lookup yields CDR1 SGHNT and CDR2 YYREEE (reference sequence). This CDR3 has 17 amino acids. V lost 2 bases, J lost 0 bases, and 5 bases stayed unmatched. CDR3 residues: CASSLGTVRSGANVLTF. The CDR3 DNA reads TGTGCCAGCAGCTTAGGGACAGTTCGCTCTGGGGCCAACGTCCTGACTTTC.

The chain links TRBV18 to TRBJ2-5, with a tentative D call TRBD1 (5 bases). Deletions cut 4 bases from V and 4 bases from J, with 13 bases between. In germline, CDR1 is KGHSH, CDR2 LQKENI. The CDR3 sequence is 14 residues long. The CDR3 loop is CASSRVIQGETQYF. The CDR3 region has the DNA TGTGCCAGCTCACGAGTAATCCAGGGAGAGACCCAGTACTTC.

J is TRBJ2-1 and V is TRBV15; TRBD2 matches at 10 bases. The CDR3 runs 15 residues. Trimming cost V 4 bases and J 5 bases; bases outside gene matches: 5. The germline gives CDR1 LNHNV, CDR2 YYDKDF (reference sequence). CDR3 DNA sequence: TGTGCCACCAGCAATCTAGCGGGAGTCAACAATGAGCAGTTCTTC. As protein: CATSNLAGVNNEQFF.

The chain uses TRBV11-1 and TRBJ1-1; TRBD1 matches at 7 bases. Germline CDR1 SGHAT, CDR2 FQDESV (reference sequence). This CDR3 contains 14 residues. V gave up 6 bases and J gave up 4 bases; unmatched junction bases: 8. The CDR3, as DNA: TGTGCCAGCAGTCCAAGACAGGGAATCACTGAAGCTTTCTTT. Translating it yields CASSPRQGITEAFF. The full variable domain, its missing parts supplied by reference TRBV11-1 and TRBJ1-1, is EAEVAQSPRYKITEKSQAVAFWCDPISGHATLYWYRQILGQGPELLVQFQDESVVDDSQLPKDRFSAERLKGVDSTLKIQPAELGDSAMYLCASSPRQGITEAFFGQGTRLTVV.

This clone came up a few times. CDR3 region: CASSLRPVAGDTGELFF. CDR3 DNA: TGTGCCAGCAGCTTAAGGCCGGTAGCGGGAGACACCGGGGAGCTGTTTTTT. The gene calls are TRBV7-2 and TRBJ2-2, with TRBD2 matching over 9 bases. This CDR3 has 17 amino acids. Germline V lookup: CDR1 SGHTA, CDR2 FQGNSA. With V trimmed by 2 bases and J by 3 bases, 7 bases remained unmatched.

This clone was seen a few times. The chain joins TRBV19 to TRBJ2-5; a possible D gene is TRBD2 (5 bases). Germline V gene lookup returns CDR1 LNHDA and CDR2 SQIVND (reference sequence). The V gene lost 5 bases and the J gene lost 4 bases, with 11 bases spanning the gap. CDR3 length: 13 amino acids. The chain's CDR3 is CASSLGGGETQYF. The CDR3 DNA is TGTGCCAGTAGTCTAGGAGGTGGAGAGACCCAGTACTTC. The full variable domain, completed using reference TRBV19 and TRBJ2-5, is DGGITQSPKYLFRKEGQNVTLSCEQNLNHDAMYWYRQDPGQGLRLIYYSQIVNDFQKGDIAEGYSVSREKKESFPLTVTSAQKNPTAFYLCASSLGGGETQYFGPGTRLLVL.

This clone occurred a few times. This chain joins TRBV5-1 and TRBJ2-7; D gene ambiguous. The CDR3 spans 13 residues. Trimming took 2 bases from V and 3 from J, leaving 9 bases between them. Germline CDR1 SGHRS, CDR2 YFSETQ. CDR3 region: CASSLRESYEQYF. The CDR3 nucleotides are TGCGCCAGCAGCTTAAGAGAGAGCTACGAGCAGTACTTC.

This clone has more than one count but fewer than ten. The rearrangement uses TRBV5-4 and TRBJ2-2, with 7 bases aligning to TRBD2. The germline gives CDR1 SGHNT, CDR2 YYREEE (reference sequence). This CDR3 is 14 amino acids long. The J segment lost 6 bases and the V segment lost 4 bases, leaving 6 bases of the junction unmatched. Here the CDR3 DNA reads TGTGCCAGCAGCCCCGGACTAGTACCCGGGGAGCTGTTTTTT. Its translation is CASSPGLVPGELFF.

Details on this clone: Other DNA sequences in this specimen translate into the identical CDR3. CDR3 DNA: TGTGCCTGGAGGCTGAGCTCCTACGAGCAGTACTTC. Its protein is CAWRLSSYEQYF. The chain has TRBV30 and TRBJ2-7; D call uncertain. CDR1 and CDR2 from the germline V gene are GTSNPN and SVGIG (reference sequence). Trimming left V 3 bases short and J 0 bases short, with 6 bases between. CDR3 size: 12 residues.

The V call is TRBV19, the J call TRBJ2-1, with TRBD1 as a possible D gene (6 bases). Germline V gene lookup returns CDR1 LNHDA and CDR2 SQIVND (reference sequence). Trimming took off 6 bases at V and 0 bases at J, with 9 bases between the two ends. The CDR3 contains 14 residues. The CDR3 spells CASRGAASYNEQFF. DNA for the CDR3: TGTGCCAGTAGGGGGGCAGCCTCCTACAATGAGCAGTTCTTC.

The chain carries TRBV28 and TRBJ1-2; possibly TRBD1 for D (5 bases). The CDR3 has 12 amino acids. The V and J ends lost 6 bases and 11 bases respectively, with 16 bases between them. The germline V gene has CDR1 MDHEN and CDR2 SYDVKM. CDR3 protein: CASSPGVGGYTF. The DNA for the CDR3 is TGTGCCAGCAGCCCGGGGGTGGGAGGGTACACCTTC.

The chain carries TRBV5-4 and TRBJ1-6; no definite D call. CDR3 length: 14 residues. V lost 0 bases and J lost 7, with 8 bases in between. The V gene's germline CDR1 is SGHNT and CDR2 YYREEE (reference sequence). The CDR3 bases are TGTGCCAGCAGCTTGGATCTTTCCAATTCACCCCTCCACTTT. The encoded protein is CASSLDLSNSPLHF.

In nucleotides, the CDR3 is TGTGCCAGCAGCCGGGGTGGTGGAAACACCATATATTTT. It codes for CASSRGGGNTIYF. The chain recombines TRBV7-3 with TRBJ1-3, with unresolved D. The CDR3 extends over 13 amino acids. Germline CDR1 and CDR2: SGHTA and FQGTGA. Deletions cut 5 bases from V and 3 bases from J, with 8 bases between. The full variable domain, with the rest looked up from reference TRBV7-3 and TRBJ1-3, is GAGVSQTPSNKVTEKGKYVELRCDPISGHTALYWYRQSLGQGPEFLIYFQGTGAADDSGLPNDRFFAVRPEGSVSTLKIQRTERGDSAVYLCASSRGGGNTIYFGEGSWLTVV.

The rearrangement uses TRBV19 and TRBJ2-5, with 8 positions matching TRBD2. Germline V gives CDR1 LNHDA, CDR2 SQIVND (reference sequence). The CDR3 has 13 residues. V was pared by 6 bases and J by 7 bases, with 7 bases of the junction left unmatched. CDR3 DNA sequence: TGTGCCAGTAGAGAGCGGGAGTTTAGGACCCAGTACTTC. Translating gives CASREREFRTQYF.

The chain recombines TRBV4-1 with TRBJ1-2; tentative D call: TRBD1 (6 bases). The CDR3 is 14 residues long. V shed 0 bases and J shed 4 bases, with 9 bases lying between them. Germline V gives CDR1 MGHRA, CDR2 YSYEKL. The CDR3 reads CASSQDRQVYGYTF. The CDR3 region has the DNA TGCGCCAGCAGCCAAGACCGACAGGTCTATGGCTACACCTTC.

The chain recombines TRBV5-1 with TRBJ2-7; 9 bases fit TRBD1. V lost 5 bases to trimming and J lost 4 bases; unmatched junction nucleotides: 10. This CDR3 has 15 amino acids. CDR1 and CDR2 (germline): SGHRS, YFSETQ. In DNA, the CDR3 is TGCGCCAGCAGACCCCTACAGGGGGCGGTTTACGAGCAGTACTTC. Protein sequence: CASRPLQGAVYEQYF.

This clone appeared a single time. CDR3 sequence reads: CATQNPGTAFGYTF. CDR3 bases: TGTGCCACCCAAAACCCCGGGACAGCATTTGGCTACACCTTC. V is TRBV28 and J is TRBJ1-2; TRBD1 matches 7 bases. This CDR3 comprises 14 residues. The ends lost 10 bases at V and 7 bases at J; junction bases unmatched: 15. Germline V gene sequence: CDR1 MDHEN, CDR2 SYDVKM.

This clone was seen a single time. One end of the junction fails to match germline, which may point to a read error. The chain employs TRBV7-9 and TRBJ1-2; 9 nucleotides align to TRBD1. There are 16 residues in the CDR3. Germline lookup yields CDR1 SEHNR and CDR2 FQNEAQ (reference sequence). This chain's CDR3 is CSSSYQDRGEVNGYTF. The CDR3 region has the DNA TGTTCCAGCAGCTACCAAGACAGGGGGGAGGTTAATGGCTACACCTTC.

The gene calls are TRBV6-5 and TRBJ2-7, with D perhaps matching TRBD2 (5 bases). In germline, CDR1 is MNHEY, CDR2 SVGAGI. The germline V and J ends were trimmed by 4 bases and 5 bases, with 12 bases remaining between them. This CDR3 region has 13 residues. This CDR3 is CASSSSRRDEQYF. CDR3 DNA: TGTGCCAGCAGTTCCTCTCGGCGGGACGAGCAGTACTTC.

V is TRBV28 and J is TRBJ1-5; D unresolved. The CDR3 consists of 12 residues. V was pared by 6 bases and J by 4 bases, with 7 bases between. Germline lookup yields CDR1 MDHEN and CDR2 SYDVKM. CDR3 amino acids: CASREGNQPQHF. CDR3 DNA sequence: TGTGCCAGCAGGGAGGGAAATCAGCCCCAGCATTTT.

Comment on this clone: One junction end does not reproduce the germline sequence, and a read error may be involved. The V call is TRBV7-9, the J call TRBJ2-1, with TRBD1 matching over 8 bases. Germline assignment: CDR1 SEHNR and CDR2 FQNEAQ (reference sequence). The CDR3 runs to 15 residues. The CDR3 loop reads CSSSFDRGGYNEQFF. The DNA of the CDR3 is TGTTCCAGCAGCTTCGACAGGGGAGGTTACAATGAGCAGTTCTTC.

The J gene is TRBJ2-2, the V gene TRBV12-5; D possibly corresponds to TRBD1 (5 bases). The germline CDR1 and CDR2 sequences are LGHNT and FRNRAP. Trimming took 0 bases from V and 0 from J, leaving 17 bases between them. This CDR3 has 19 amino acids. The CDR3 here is CASGLVRQGSSSNTGELFF. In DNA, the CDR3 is TGTGCTAGTGGTTTGGTTCGCCAGGGCTCTTCATCGAACACCGGGGAGCTGTTTTTT.